This is a list of T cell receptor beta chains from one sample in a study of T cell changes during pregnancy in multiple sclerosis. TCRdb keeps only in-frame clones here, not all; method: immunoSEQ multiplex PCR. The sample holds roughly 50,000 clones, 92% seen once. Sequenced here: CD4+ T cells from peripheral blood mononuclear cells, sampled after pregnancy. These receptors were collected from a female donor with multiple sclerosis, enrolled in a pregnancy study. The CDR3 runs from the conserved cysteine through the conserved F or W. The D gene is left open where the match is weak. Clone sizes are given selectively: once, few, many, or a class where the clone is expanded.

clone_size: NA; v_call: TRBV5-1; j_call: TRBJ2-7; d_call: TRBD1; cdr3_aa: CASSPTGVSYEQYF; cdr3_nt: TGCGCCAGCAGCCCTACAGGGGTTTCCTACGAGCAGTACTTC
clone_size: NA; v_call: TRBV7-2; j_call: TRBJ2-1; d_call: TRBD2; cdr3_aa: CASSGTWTRGEQFF; cdr3_nt: TGTGCCAGCAGCGGTACCTGGACTAGAGGTGAGCAGTTCTTC
clone_size: NA; v_call: TRBV6-4; j_call: TRBJ2-1; d_call: NA; cdr3_aa: CASSDSTRFSYNEQFF; cdr3_nt: TGTGCCAGCAGTGACTCGACTAGGTTTTCCTACAATGAGCAGTTCTTC
clone_size: NA; v_call: TRBV30; j_call: TRBJ2-3; d_call: TRBD1; cdr3_aa: CASTRDRTSTDTQYF; cdr3_nt: TGTGCCTCAACCCGGGACAGAACAAGCACAGATACGCAGTATTTT
clone_size: NA; v_call: TRBV6-6; j_call: TRBJ2-7; d_call: TRBD2; cdr3_aa: CASSDPSGRAYEQYF; cdr3_nt: TGTGCCAGCAGTGACCCTAGCGGGAGGGCATACGAGCAGTACTTC
clone_size: few; v_call: TRBV30; j_call: TRBJ1-4; d_call: NA; cdr3_aa: CAWSVSTFNEKLFF; cdr3_nt: TGTGCCTGGAGTGTTTCAACTTTCAATGAAAAACTGTTTTTT
clone_size: NA; v_call: TRBV6-5; j_call: TRBJ1-2; d_call: TRBD1; cdr3_aa: CASSTQRTGGAGYTF; cdr3_nt: TGTGCCAGCAGCACCCAAAGGACAGGGGGCGCTGGCTACACCTTC
clone_size: few; v_call: TRBV10-3; j_call: TRBJ1-2; d_call: TRBD1; cdr3_aa: CAIRPDRVGYGYTF; cdr3_nt: TGTGCCATCAGACCGGACAGGGTCGGTTATGGCTACACCTTC
clone_size: NA; v_call: TRBV7-3; j_call: TRBJ2-1; d_call: NA; cdr3_aa: CASSPFPTNEQFF; cdr3_nt: TGTGCCAGCAGCCCATTCCCAACTAATGAGCAGTTCTTC
clone_size: once; v_call: TRBV5-4; j_call: TRBJ2-1; d_call: TRBD1; cdr3_aa: CASSHPTGGLYNEQFF; cdr3_nt: TGTGCCAGCAGTCATCCGACAGGGGGTTTGTACAATGAGCAGTTCTTC